This T cell receptor (beta chain) came from a study of shared clonotypes between healthy human individuals. Produced via immunoSEQ multiplex PCR; TCRdb's table is partial and in-frame only. This table holds a few million clones, approximately 92% found once. This CDR3 has 13 residues. V lost 3 bases, J lost 4 bases, and 10 bases lay in between. CDR1 and CDR2 (germline): SGDLS, YYNGEE. Sequenced: naive CD4+ T cells sorted from blood. This sample's subset: CD45RA+ positively selected. The TCR comes from a man aged 18 to 30 in good health. The V and J genes are TRBV9 and TRBJ1-1, with D unclear. CDR3 amino acids: CASSALSGTEAFF. CDR3 nucleotides: TGTGCCAGCAGCGCACTTTCGGGCACTGAAGCTTTCTTT. Using reference TRBV9 and TRBJ1-1 for the parts outside the CDR3, the full variable domain is DSGVTQTPKHLITATGQRVTLRCSPRSGDLSVYWYQQSLDQGLQFLIQYYNGEERAKGNILERFSAQQFPDLHSELNLSSLELGDSALYFCASSALSGTEAFFGQGTRLTVV.